This TCR beta chain was identified during a study of Graves' ophthalmopathy and Graves' hyperthyroidism. The wider study: Stable hyperthyroid donors showed no ophthalmopathy during 18 months follow-up. Notes on the study in general: Discriminating ophthalmopathy from stable hyperthyroidism, a 13-signature model attained a sensitivity of about 88% and a specificity of about 81%. Progression of ophthalmopathy was predicted by the model with about 66% sensitivity and about 72% specificity.

Amplifying from RNA transcripts, the study obtained TCR beta CDR3 regions. The first round was an RT-PCR with HTBI primers, and the second round was a multiplex PCR. TCRdb processed the multiplex PCR reads anew with MiXCR; each CDR3 protein has one entry. The sample includes around 1.1 million distinct CDR3 sequences, less than 45% of them seen just once. To note about this clonotype: Its antigen remains unknown.

The CDR3 spans 15 residues. Germline trimming cut 3 bases from V and 4 bases from J; bases unmatched to any gene: 7. Looked up from germline, CDR1 is WSHSY and CDR2 is SAAADI. Patients newly diagnosed with hyperthyroidism, under 2 months' duration, were aged 18 to 65, the study reports. The sample consisted of peripheral blood or thyroid tissue (not recorded which). This TCR derives from an adult man with Graves' hyperthyroidism. V is TRBV10-2 and J is TRBJ1-1; TRBD1 aligns across 8 bases. The CDR3 coding sequence is TGCGCCAGCAGTGATTGGACAGGGCCGTTCACTGAAGCTTTCTTT. It translates to CASSDWTGPFTEAFF.